Presented here are 20 T cell receptor beta chains from one specimen sequenced in a study of response to subunit inactivated influenza vaccine. TCRdb ran MiXCR on the RT-PCR reads and lists one entry per CDR3 protein. This sample has about 240,000 distinct CDR3 sequences, with approximately 12% found just once. The sample was non-naive T cells sorted from PBMCs, taken approximately 15 days before vaccination. These receptors came from a man aged 45 to 65 who received an inactivated influenza vaccine.

The rearrangement joins TRBV6-2 or TRBV6-3 to TRBJ2-1, with TRBD2 identical over 11 bases. The germline V gene encodes CDR1 MNHEY and CDR2 SVGEGT. The CDR3 totals 18 residues. V shed 4 bases, J shed 2 bases, and the junction held 10 bases outside the gene matches. In DNA form, the CDR3 reads TGTGCCAGCAGTTTTAGCGGGAGGGCCTATCCTCCCTACAATGAGCAGTTCTTC. Its translation is CASSFSGRAYPPYNEQFF.

This clonotype was seen more than once but under ten times. The chain is built from TRBV18 and TRBJ2-5, with no clear D. The CDR3 is 12 amino acids. The V end was cut by 2 bases, the J end by 6 bases, with 7 bases between. Germline CDR1 is KGHSH and CDR2 is LQKENI. The CDR3 coding sequence is TGTGCCAGCTCACCATCAGGAAAGACCCAGTACTTC. Protein: CASSPSGKTQYF.

This clonotype has a handful of counts. V and J are TRBV30 and TRBJ1-1; TRBD1 matches 7 bases. V shed 5 bases, J shed 0 bases, and the junction held 12 bases outside the gene matches. Looked up from germline, CDR1 is GTSNPN and CDR2 is SVGIG (reference sequence). CDR3 length: 16 residues. The CDR3, as DNA: TGTGCCTGGGAGAGACAGGGATTTCCCATGAACACTGAAGCTTTCTTT. Translated: CAWERQGFPMNTEAFF. Full variable domain (rest looked up from reference TRBV30 and TRBJ1-1): SQTIHQWPATLVQPVGSPLSLECTVEGTSNPNLYWYRQAAGRGLQLLFYSVGIGQISSEVPQNLSASRPQDRQFILSSKKLLLSDSGFYLCAWERQGFPMNTEAFFGQGTRLTVV.

This rearrangement joins TRBV6-2 or TRBV6-3 to TRBJ2-1; 14 nucleotides match TRBD2. J lost 2 bases, V lost 6 bases, and 0 bases had no gene match. CDR1 and CDR2 (germline): MNHEY, SVGEGT. The CDR3 consists of 15 residues. This CDR3 reads CASRTSGGAYNEQFF. Here the CDR3 DNA reads TGTGCCAGCAGGACTAGCGGGGGGGCCTACAATGAGCAGTTCTTC.

This clonotype was found a few times. The V call is TRBV29-1, the J call TRBJ1-1; 10 bases are shared with TRBD1. Germline assignment: CDR1 SQVTM and CDR2 ANQGSEA. The V segment lost 6 bases and the J segment 4 bases; nucleotides outside the gene matches: 2. The CDR3 is 12 amino acids. The CDR3 DNA reads TGCAGCGTAGGACAGGGGGTCACTGAAGCTTTCTTT. It translates to CSVGQGVTEAFF. Variable domain in full (rest from reference TRBV29-1 and TRBJ1-1): SAVISQKPSRDICQRGTSLTIQCQVDSQVTMMFWYRQQPGQSLTLIATANQGSEATYESGFVIDKFPISRPNLTFSTLTVSNMSPEDSSIYLCSVGQGVTEAFFGQGTRLTVV.

The table lists this clonotype with many counts. The V call is TRBV12-3 or TRBV12-4, the J call TRBJ2-7; 9 positions agree with TRBD1. The CDR3 has 14 amino acids. The junction had 3 bases not matched to a gene; V was cut back by 3 bases and J by 3 bases. CDR3 loop: CASSFRTGDYEQYF. The CDR3 bases are TGTGCCAGCAGTTTCAGGACAGGGGACTACGAGCAGTACTTC.

The chain couples TRBV4-3 to TRBJ2-7; no firm D call. Trimming took 3 bases from V and 2 from J, leaving 17 bases between them. The CDR3 has 16 residues. Germline lookup yields CDR1 LGHNA and CDR2 YSLEER. The CDR3 DNA reads as TGCGCCAGCAGCCACGAATGGATTATTGGGGCCTACGAGCAGTACTTC. Translated: CASSHEWIIGAYEQYF.

This chain joins TRBV5-5 and TRBJ1-1, with D maybe TRBD1 (5 bases). V was pared by 0 bases and J by 1 base, with 10 bases between. The CDR3 runs 15 residues. Germline V gives CDR1 SGHKS, CDR2 YYEKEE (reference sequence). The DNA of the CDR3 is TGTGCCAGCAGCTTGGATCCGGGGCAGAACACTGAAGCTTTCTTT. Protein: CASSLDPGQNTEAFF.

As to this clonotype: An end of the junction differs from the germline gene, which may be a read error. The chain has TRBV20-1 and TRBJ2-7; possible D gene TRBD1, 5 bases. This CDR3 is built from 11 residues. The V gene's germline CDR1 is DFQATT and CDR2 SNEGSKA (reference sequence). The CDR3 here is CSAGDSHEHYF. CDR3 sequence (DNA): TGCAGTGCTGGCGACAGCCACGAGCATTACTTC.

Many counts were recorded for this clonotype. The chain couples TRBV12-3 or TRBV12-4 to TRBJ2-1; 9 nucleotides line up with TRBD1. V lost 7 bases to trimming and J lost 4 bases; unmatched junction nucleotides: 5. The CDR3 length is 14 residues. The CDR3 DNA reads TGTGCCAGCACCAGCGGGACAGGGTACAATGAGCAGTTCTTC. Translated: CASTSGTGYNEQFF.

The table lists this clonotype with many counts. DNA of the CDR3: TGTGCCAGCAGCCCCATTGGGGGGATCAACACCGGGGAGCTGTTTTTT. This translates into CASSPIGGINTGELFF. J is TRBJ2-2 and V is TRBV11-2; TRBD2 is a possible D gene (6 bases). The CDR3 spans 16 residues. V was cut by 5 bases and J by 2 bases, with 15 bases left in between. Germline V gene lookup returns CDR1 SGHAT and CDR2 FQNNGV.

This clonotype was counted at least ten times. J is TRBJ1-5 and V is TRBV20-1, with D unresolved. Trimming removed 0 bases from V and 3 bases from J, with 12 bases in between. CDR1 and CDR2 (germline): DFQATT, SNEGSKA (reference sequence). This CDR3 has 15 residues. The CDR3, as DNA: TGCAGTGCTAGAGATCGAGGCAGACCCAATCAGCCCCAGCATTTT. It specifies CSARDRGRPNQPQHF.

This clonotype has a count of ten or more. The chain's CDR3 is CASSRETGNSPLHF. CDR3 coding DNA: TGTGCCAGCAGTCGCGAGACAGGGAATTCACCCCTCCACTTT. The chain combines TRBV12-3 or TRBV12-4 with TRBJ1-6; 7 bases match TRBD1. CDR3 length equals 14 residues. The trim removed 5 bases at V and 7 bases at J, leaving 5 bases unmatched.

A few counts support this clonotype. The chain combines TRBV7-9 with TRBJ2-7, with D possibly TRBD1 on 6 matching bases. The CDR3 runs 13 residues. The V gene lost 4 bases and the J gene lost 3 bases, with 10 bases spanning the gap. Germline lookup yields CDR1 SEHNR and CDR2 FQNEAQ (reference sequence). The CDR3 DNA follows: TGTGCCAGCAGCTCAGGACAGATCTACGAGCAGTACTTC. It codes for CASSSGQIYEQYF. Full variable domain (remainder filled in from reference TRBV7-9 and TRBJ2-7): DTGVSQNPRHKITKRGQNVTFRCDPISEHNRLYWYRQTLGQGPEFLTYFQNEAQLEKSRLLSDRFSAERPKGSFSTLEIQRTEQGDSAMYLCASSSGQIYEQYFGPGTRLTVT.

The sample holds many counts of this clonotype. The chain is built from TRBV3-1 and TRBJ2-3; D is ambiguous. The CDR3 covers 16 residues. Germline V gene data show CDR1 as LGHDT and CDR2 as YNNKEL (reference sequence). V dropped 0 bases and J dropped 2 bases, with 12 bases sitting between them. Written as DNA, the CDR3 is TGTGCCAGCAGCCAAGAAGGAGACGGGCCCACAGATACGCAGTATTTT. Its translation: CASSQEGDGPTDTQYF.

This rearrangement joins TRBV5-5 to TRBJ2-5; D ambiguous. V dropped 2 bases and J dropped 1 base, with 9 bases sitting between them. The CDR3 consists of 14 residues. CDR1 SGHKS and CDR2 YYEKEE come from the germline V gene (reference sequence). The CDR3 bases are TGTGCCAGCAGCTTCCCGGGTCTCCAAGAGACCCAGTACTTC. It codes for CASSFPGLQETQYF.

V usage is TRBV5-1 and J usage is TRBJ2-7; D is unresolved. Germline CDR1 and CDR2: SGHRS and YFSETQ. Trimming pared 4 bases from V and 3 bases from J, leaving 11 bases between. The CDR3 is 13 residues long. The CDR3 loop reads CASSPRTDYEQYF. The CDR3 bases are TGCGCCAGCAGCCCAAGGACGGACTACGAGCAGTACTTC.

V is TRBV7-2 and J is TRBJ2-3; 8 bases match TRBD2. Germline V CDR1 and CDR2: SGHTA, FQGNSA. Trimming took 5 bases from V and 6 from J; bases not matched to a gene: 16. The length of the CDR3 is 17 residues. This chain's CDR3 is CASSRNAAGGLGDTQYF. The CDR3, as DNA: TGTGCCAGCAGCCGAAACGCCGCGGGGGGTCTCGGGGATACGCAGTATTTT.

Ten or more counts support this clonotype. This chain joins TRBV5-1 and TRBJ2-3; tentatively, D is TRBD1 (5 bases). Per the germline V gene, CDR1 is SGHRS and CDR2 is YFSETQ. V lost 0 bases and J lost 0, with 8 bases in between. The length of the CDR3 is 15 residues. The CDR3 DNA sequence: TGCGCCAGCAGCTTGGAACAGGTTAGCACAGATACGCAGTATTTT. This codes for CASSLEQVSTDTQYF.

In its sample, this clonotype was seen many times. The chain employs TRBV20-1 and TRBJ2-1; D assignment may be TRBD1 or TRBD2 (10 bases each). Deletions cut 6 bases from V and 7 bases from J, with 25 bases between. The CDR3 totals 16 residues. CDR1 is DFQATT, CDR2 SNEGSKA, per germline (reference sequence). CDR3 loop: CSAEEIAGGQGNEQFF. The CDR3 bases are TGCAGTGCCGAGGAAATAGCGGGGGGACAGGGGAATGAGCAGTTCTTC.